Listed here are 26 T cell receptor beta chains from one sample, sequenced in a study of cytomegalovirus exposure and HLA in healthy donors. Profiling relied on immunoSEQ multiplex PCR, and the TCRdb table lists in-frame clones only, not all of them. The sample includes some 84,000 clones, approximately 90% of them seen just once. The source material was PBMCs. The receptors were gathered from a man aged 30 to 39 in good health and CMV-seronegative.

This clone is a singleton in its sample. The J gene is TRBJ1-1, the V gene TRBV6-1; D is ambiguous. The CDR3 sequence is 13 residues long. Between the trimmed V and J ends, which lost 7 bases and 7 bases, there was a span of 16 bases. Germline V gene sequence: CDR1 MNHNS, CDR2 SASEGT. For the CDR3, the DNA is TGTGCCAGCATCGCATTCTACAGTTATGAAGCTTTCTTT. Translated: CASIAFYSYEAFF.

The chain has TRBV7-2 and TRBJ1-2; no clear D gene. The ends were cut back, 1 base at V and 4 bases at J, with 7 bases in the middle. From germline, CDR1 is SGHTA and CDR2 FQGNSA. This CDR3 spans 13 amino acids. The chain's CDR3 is CASSLEGVYGYTF. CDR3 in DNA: TGTGCCAGCAGCTTAGAAGGAGTCTATGGCTACACCTTC.

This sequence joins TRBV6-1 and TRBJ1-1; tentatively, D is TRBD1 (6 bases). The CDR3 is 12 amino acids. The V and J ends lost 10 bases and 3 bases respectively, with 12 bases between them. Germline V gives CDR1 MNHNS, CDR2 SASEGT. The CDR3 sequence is CATAGADTEAFF. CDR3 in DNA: TGTGCCACCGCGGGGGCGGACACTGAAGCTTTCTTT.

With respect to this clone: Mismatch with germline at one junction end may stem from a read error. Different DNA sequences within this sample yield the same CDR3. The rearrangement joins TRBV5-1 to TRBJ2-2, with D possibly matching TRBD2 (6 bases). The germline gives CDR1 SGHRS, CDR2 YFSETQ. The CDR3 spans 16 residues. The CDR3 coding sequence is TGCGCCAGCAGCTTGATTCCTGCGGGGAACGCCGGGGAGCTGTTTTTT. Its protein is CASSLIPAGNAGELFF. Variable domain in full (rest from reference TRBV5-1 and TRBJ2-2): KAGVTQTPRYLIKTRGQQVTLSCSPISGHRSVSWYQQTPGQGLQFLFEYFSETQRNKGNFPGRFSGRQFSNSRSEMNVSTLELGDSALYLCASSLIPAGNAGELFFGEGSRLTVL.

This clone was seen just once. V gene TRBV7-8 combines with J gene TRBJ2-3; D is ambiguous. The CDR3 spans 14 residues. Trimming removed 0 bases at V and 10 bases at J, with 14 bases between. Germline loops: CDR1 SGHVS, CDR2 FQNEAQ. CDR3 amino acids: CASSLANSPGAQYF. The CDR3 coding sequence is TGTGCCAGCAGCTTAGCGAACTCGCCGGGTGCGCAGTATTTT.

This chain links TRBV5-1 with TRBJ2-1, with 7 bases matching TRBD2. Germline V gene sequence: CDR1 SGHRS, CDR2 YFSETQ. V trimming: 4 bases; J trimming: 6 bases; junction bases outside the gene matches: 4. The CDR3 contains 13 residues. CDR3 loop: CASSVLAVNEQFF. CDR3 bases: TGCGCCAGCAGCGTGCTAGCGGTCAATGAGCAGTTCTTC.

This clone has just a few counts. The CDR3 protein is CASSLANPTNEKLFF. The DNA of the CDR3 is TGCGCCAGCAGCTTAGCCAACCCAACTAATGAAAAACTGTTTTTT. V gene TRBV5-1 combines with J gene TRBJ1-4; no definite D call. The CDR3 covers 15 residues. V was shortened by 2 bases and J by 0 bases, with 8 bases between the two germline ends. Germline V gene sequence: CDR1 SGHRS, CDR2 YFSETQ.

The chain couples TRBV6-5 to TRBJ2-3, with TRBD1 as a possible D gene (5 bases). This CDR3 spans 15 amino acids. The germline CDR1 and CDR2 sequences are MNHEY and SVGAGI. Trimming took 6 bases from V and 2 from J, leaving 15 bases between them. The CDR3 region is CASRNYRTNTDTQYF. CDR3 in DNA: TGTGCCAGCAGGAACTATCGGACAAACACAGATACGCAGTATTTT.

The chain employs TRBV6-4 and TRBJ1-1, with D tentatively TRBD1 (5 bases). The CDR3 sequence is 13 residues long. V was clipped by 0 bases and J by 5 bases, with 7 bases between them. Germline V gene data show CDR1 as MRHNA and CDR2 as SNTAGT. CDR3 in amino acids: CASSDSGGTEAFF. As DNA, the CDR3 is TGTGCCAGCAGTGACTCGGGGGGTACTGAAGCTTTCTTT.

The CDR3 DNA reads TGTGCCAGCAGCCCGGCGGGGGGAGGCGAGCAGTACTTC. Translation gives CASSPAGGGEQYF. The chain recombines TRBV5-4 with TRBJ2-7; 8 bases fit TRBD2. V was pared by 4 bases and J by 6 bases, with 6 bases of the junction left unmatched. CDR1 and CDR2 (germline): SGHNT, YYREEE (reference sequence). This CDR3 spans 13 amino acids.

For the CDR3, the DNA is TGCGCCAGCAGTGCGTGGACAGGGGATGTCTACAATGAGCAGTTCTTC. This encodes CASSAWTGDVYNEQFF. The chain employs TRBV10-2 and TRBJ2-1, with TRBD1 identical over 9 bases. The J segment lost 3 bases and the V segment lost 4 bases, leaving 7 bases of the junction unmatched. The CDR3 is made up of 16 amino acids. Germline V gives CDR1 WSHSY, CDR2 SAAADI.

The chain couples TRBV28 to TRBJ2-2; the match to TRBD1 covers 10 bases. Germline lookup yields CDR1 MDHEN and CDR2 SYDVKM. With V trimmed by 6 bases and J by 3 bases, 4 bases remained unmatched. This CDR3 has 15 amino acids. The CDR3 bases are TGTGCCAGCAGCCGAGGGACAGGGGACACCGGGGAGCTGTTTTTT. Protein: CASSRGTGDTGELFF.

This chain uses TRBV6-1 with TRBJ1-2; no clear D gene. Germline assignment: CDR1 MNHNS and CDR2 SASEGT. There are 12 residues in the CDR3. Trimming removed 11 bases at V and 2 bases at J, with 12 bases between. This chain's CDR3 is CASTSGNYGYTF. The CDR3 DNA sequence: TGTGCCTCTACCTCGGGGAACTATGGCTACACCTTC.

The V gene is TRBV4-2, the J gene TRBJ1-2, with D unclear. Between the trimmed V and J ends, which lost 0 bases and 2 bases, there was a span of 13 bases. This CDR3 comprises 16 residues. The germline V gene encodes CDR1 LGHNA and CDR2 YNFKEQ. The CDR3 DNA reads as TGTGCCAGCAGCCAAGAAGCGGTCACCCCAAACTATGGCTACACCTTC. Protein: CASSQEAVTPNYGYTF.

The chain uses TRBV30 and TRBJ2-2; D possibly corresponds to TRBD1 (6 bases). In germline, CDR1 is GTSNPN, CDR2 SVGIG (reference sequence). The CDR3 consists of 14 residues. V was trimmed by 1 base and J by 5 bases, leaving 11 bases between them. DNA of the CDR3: TGTGCCTGGAGTGGGACAGTGAAGACCGGGGAGCTGTTTTTT. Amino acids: CAWSGTVKTGELFF.

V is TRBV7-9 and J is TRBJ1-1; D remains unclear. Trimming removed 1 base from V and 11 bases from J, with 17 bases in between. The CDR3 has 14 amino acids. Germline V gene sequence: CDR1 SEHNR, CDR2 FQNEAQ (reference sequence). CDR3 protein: CASSLEDLVFLAFF. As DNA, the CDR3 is TGTGCCAGCAGCTTAGAAGATCTAGTGTTCTTGGCTTTCTTT. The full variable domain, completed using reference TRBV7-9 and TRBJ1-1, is DTGVSQNPRHKITKRGQNVTFRCDPISEHNRLYWYRQTLGQGPEFLTYFQNEAQLEKSRLLSDRFSAERPKGSFSTLEIQRTEQGDSAMYLCASSLEDLVFLAFFGQGTRLTVV.

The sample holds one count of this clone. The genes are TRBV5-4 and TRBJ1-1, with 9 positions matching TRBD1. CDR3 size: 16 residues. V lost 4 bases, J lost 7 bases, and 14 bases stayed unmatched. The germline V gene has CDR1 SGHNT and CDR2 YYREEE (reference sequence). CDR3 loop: CASSPRDRVREIEAFF. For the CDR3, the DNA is TGTGCCAGCAGCCCCCGGGACAGGGTTCGTGAAATTGAAGCTTTCTTT.

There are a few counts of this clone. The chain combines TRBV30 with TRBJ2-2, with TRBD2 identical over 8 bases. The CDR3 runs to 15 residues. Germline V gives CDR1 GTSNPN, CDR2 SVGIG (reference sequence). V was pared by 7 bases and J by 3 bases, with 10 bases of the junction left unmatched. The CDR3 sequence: CASTSAGEYTGELFF. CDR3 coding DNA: TGTGCCTCAACGTCAGCGGGAGAGTACACCGGGGAGCTGTTTTTT.

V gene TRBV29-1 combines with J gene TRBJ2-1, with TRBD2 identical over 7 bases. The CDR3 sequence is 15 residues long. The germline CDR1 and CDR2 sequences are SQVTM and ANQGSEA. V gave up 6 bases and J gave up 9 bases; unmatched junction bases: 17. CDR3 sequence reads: CSVDSARRETGEQFF. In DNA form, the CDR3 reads TGCAGCGTGGATTCTGCTCGGCGGGAGACGGGTGAGCAGTTCTTC.

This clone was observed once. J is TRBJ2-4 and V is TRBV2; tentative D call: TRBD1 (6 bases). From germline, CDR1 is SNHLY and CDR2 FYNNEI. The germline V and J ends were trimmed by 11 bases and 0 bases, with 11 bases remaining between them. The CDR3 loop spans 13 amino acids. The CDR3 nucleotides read TGTGCCCGACAGGATTTAGCCAAAAACATTCAGTACTTC. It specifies CARQDLAKNIQYF.

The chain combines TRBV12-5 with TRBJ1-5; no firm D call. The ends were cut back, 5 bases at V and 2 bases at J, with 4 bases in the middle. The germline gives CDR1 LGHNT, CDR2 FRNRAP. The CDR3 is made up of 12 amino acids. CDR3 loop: CASGTGNQPQHF. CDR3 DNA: TGTGCTAGTGGTACGGGCAATCAGCCCCAGCATTTT.

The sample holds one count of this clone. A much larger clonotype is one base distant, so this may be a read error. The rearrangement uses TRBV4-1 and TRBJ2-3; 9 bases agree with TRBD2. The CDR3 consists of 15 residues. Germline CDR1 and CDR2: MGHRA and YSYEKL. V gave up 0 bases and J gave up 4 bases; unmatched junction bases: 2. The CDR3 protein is CASSQERGGPDTQYF. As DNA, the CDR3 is TGCGCCAGCAGCCAAGAGCGGGGGGGCCCAGATACGCAGTATTTT.

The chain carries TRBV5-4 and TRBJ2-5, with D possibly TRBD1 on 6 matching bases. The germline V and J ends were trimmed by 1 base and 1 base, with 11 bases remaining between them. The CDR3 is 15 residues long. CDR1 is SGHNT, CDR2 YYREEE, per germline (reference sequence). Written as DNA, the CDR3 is TGTGCCAGCAGCTTGCAGGGGCTGTTCCAAGAGACCCAGTACTTC. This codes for CASSLQGLFQETQYF.

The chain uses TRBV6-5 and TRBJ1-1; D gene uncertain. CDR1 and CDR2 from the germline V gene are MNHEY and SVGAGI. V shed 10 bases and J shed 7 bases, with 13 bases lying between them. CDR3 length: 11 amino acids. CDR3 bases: TGTGCCACCGAACATGGGCTTGAAGCTTTCTTT. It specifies CATEHGLEAFF.

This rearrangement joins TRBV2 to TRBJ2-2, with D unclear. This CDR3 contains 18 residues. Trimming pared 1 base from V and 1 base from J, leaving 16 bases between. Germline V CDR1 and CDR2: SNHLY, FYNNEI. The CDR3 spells CASSEELPWLQNTGELFF. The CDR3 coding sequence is TGTGCCAGCAGTGAAGAACTCCCTTGGTTGCAGAACACCGGGGAGCTGTTTTTT.

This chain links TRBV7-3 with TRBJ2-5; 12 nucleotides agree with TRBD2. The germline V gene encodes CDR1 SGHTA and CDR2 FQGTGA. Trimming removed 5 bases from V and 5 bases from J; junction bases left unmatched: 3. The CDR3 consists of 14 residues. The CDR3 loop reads CASSVTSGGETQYF. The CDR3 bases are TGTGCCAGCAGCGTGACTAGCGGGGGCGAGACCCAGTACTTC. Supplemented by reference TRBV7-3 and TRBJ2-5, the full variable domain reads GAGVSQTPSNKVTEKGKYVELRCDPISGHTALYWYRQSLGQGPEFLIYFQGTGAADDSGLPNDRFFAVRPEGSVSTLKIQRTERGDSAVYLCASSVTSGGETQYFGPGTRLLVL.